This T cell receptor beta chain was retrieved from a study of immune cell composition in non-small cell lung cancer. Regarding this clone: Its antigen is undetermined.

Regarding the study as a whole: Clones >0.5% enriched in tumour were rarer in adenocarcinoma (about 35%) than squamous (75%). Tumour TCR-beta clonality showed no significant link to smoking pack-years.

The CDR3 runs 14 residues. CDR1 and CDR2 from the germline V gene are MNHNS and SASEGT. The germline V and J ends were trimmed by 6 bases and 8 bases, with 19 bases remaining between them. This table comes from immunoSEQ multiplex PCR, and its TCRdb copy is limited to in-frame clones, with some not included. The table lists about 5,000 clones, over 75% of them singletons. This receptor was identified in a human donor with non-small cell lung cancer. Sequenced material: lung tumor tissue. This chain joins TRBV6-1 and TRBJ1-2, with a tentative D call TRBD1 (6 bases). CDR3 DNA sequence: TGTGCCAGCAGCCGACAGGCAGGGGCTTGGGGCTACACCTTC. It encodes CASSRQAGAWGYTF.